Shown below are 4 T cell receptor beta chains from a single sample sequenced in a study of CD8+CD57+ T cells in acquired aplastic anemia (dated by TCRdb to 2016 to 2018). Instrument on record: Illumina HiSeq 2000. Genomic DNA was used as template for profiling of TCR beta VDJ combinations and CDR3 sequences. TCRdb reran the public reads through fastp at Q25 and MiXCR, keeping productive beta chains. Entries that share a CDR3 protein sequence are merged under the most common genes and DNA. This sample holds about 190,000 distinct CDR3 sequences; 48% were observed only once. The top ten clones comprise about 9.5% of the sample. The patients picked for sequencing were ones in whom flow cytometry had shown an expansion of CD8+CD57+ cells. The sequenced sample was sorted CD4+, CD8+, or CD8+CD57+ T cells (not recorded which) from PBMCs. These receptors were taken from a human donor with aplastic anemia.

The chain recombines TRBV19 with TRBJ1-1, with D uncertain. CDR1 LNHDA and CDR2 SQIVND come from the germline V gene (reference sequence). The V gene lost 2 bases and the J gene lost 4 bases, with 8 bases spanning the gap. The CDR3 is made up of 13 amino acids. The CDR3 region is CASSIWVGTEAFF. The CDR3 bases are TGTGCCAGTAGTATATGGGTAGGCACTGAAGCTTTCTTT.

The V and J genes are TRBV28 and TRBJ1-1, with unresolved D. The CDR3 length is 13 residues. V was pared by 2 bases and J by 1 base, with 5 bases between. Germline V gene sequence: CDR1 MDHEN, CDR2 SYDVKM. As DNA, the CDR3 is TGTGCCAGCAGTTTACTTCAGAACACTGAAGCTTTCTTT. The encoded protein is CASSLLQNTEAFF.

This clonotype was counted only a few times. CDR3 amino acids: CSERGQTNEQFF. DNA of the CDR3: TGCAGCGAGCGGGGACAGACTAATGAGCAGTTCTTC. The rearrangement links TRBV29-1 to TRBJ2-1; D is tentatively TRBD1 or TRBD2 (7 bases each). The ends were cut back, 7 bases at V and 7 bases at J, with 14 bases in the middle. Germline lookup yields CDR1 SQVTM and CDR2 ANQGSEA. The CDR3 loop spans 12 amino acids.

The chain has TRBV29-1 and TRBJ2-5; D gene ambiguous. Germline assignment: CDR1 SQVTM and CDR2 ANQGSEA. The CDR3 is 12 residues long. V was clipped by 3 bases and J by 3 bases, with 8 bases between them. The DNA of the CDR3 is TGCAGCGTTGATGGGCAGAAAGAGACCCAGTACTTC. It yields the protein CSVDGQKETQYF.